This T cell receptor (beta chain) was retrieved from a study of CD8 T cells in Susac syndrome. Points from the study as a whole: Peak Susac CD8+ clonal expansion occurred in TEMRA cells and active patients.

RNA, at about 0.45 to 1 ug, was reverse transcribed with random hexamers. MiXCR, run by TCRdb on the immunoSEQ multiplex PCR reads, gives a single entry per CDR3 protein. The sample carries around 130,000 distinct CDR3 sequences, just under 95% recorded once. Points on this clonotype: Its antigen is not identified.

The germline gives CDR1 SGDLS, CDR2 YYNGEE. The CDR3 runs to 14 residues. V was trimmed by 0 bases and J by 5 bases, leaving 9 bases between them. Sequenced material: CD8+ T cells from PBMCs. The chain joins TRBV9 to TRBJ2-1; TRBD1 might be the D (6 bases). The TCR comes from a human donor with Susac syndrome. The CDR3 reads CASSVEWTDNEQFF. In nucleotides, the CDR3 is TGTGCCAGCAGCGTAGAGTGGACAGACAATGAGCAGTTCTTC.